The clone carrying this TCR beta chain was detected a few times. The sample belongs to a study of radiation and T cells in renal cell carcinoma. Overall study context: Nephrectomy followed 15 Gy stereotactic body radiation by 4 weeks.

Time point noted: blood 2 weeks post-SBRT. Stated treatment: 15 Gy SBRT to primary tumor, nephrectomy 4 weeks later. Produced via immunoSEQ multiplex PCR; TCRdb's table is partial and in-frame only. This sample yields approximately 61,000 clones, of which roughly four fifths are seen a single time; roughly 7% belongs to the top ten. This TCR was recovered from a man in his 60s with renal cell carcinoma. Sequencing used blood, obtained from a patient whose treatment included radiotherapy and nephrectomy.

For the CDR3, the DNA is TGTGCCAGCAGCTACGCTGATGGCCCTGGGAACTATAATTCACCCCTCCACTTT. Amino acids: CASSYADGPGNYNSPLHF. The gene calls are TRBV7-9 and TRBJ1-6; D unclear. The V end lost 4 bases, the J end lost 3 bases, and 19 bases lay between the germline ends. This CDR3 spans 18 amino acids. The germline V gene encodes CDR1 SEHNR and CDR2 FQNEAQ (reference sequence).